These 19 T cell receptor beta chains were sequenced from one sample in a study of vaccination and CD4 T cells after COVID-19. An Oncomine TCR Beta short-read assay was used to sequence the DNA from cultured CD4+ T cells. TCRdb reprocessed the PCR reads via MiXCR and lists one record per CDR3 protein. Of approximately 18,000 distinct CDR3 sequences listed, 55% to 60% are singletons. The treatment denotes: roughly ten-day PBMC culture with coronavirus spike peptide pools or control peptides (ViraFEST assay). These receptors have no known antigen. The sequenced sample was CD4+ T cells from blood, cultured in vitro. Receptors were obtained from a human donor who had recovered from COVID-19.

The chain employs TRBV6-4 and TRBJ1-2, with unresolved D. V was trimmed by 3 bases and J by 1 base, leaving 3 bases between them. Germline CDR1 reads MRHNA; CDR2 reads SNTAGT. The CDR3 is 12 amino acids. The CDR3 coding sequence is TGTGCCAGCAGTGATCATAACTATGGCTACACCTTC. Translated, it gives CASSDHNYGYTF.

The V call is TRBV20-1, the J call TRBJ1-1; 9 bases match TRBD1. V trimming: 6 bases; J trimming: 3 bases; junction bases outside the gene matches: 11. Germline CDR1 is DFQATT and CDR2 is SNEGSKA (reference sequence). The CDR3 spans 15 residues. Here the CDR3 DNA reads TGCAGTGCGAGAAATACAGGGGGCGGGGACACTGAAGCTTTCTTT. It is translated as CSARNTGGGDTEAFF.

The rearrangement joins TRBV19 to TRBJ2-1, with D possibly TRBD2 on 6 matching bases. Germline V gives CDR1 LNHDA, CDR2 SQIVND (reference sequence). The CDR3 has 14 residues. With 3 bases removed from V and 7 bases from J, the gap between germline ends came to 13 bases. CDR3 in DNA: TGTGCCAGTAGTATTTACGGGAGTTGGAATGAGCAGTTCTTC. This encodes CASSIYGSWNEQFF.

This clonotype was seen a few times. The V and J genes are TRBV2 and TRBJ1-1; 7 nucleotides line up with TRBD1. Per germline, CDR1 SNHLY and CDR2 FYNNEI. V gave up 8 bases and J gave up 0 bases; unmatched junction bases: 12. This CDR3 has 16 amino acids. The CDR3 loop is CASRGEGAAVNTEAFF. The CDR3 nucleotides read TGTGCCAGCCGTGGGGAGGGGGCGGCGGTGAACACTGAAGCTTTCTTT.

This clonotype appeared a single time. The chain employs TRBV2 and TRBJ2-1; D possibly uses TRBD1 or TRBD2 (5 bases each). Germline values: CDR1 SNHLY, CDR2 FYNNEI. With 5 bases removed from V and 9 bases from J, the gap between germline ends came to 17 bases. The CDR3 sequence is 14 residues long. The CDR3 loop is CASSKYGTPSEQFF. As DNA, the CDR3 is TGTGCCAGCAGTAAGTATGGGACCCCCAGTGAGCAGTTCTTC.

Comments on this clonotype: The junction departs from germline at one end; a sequencing error may be responsible. The chain links TRBV10-3 to TRBJ2-1; 10 bases line up with TRBD2. Germline V lookup: CDR1 ENHRY, CDR2 SYGVKD. The CDR3 is made up of 16 amino acids. CDR3 nucleotide sequence: TGTGCCAGCAGTTACGGCGGAAGCGGGAGGGCCAGATGGCAGTTCTTC. This sequence encodes CASSYGGSGRARWQFF.

The chain joins TRBV20-1 to TRBJ1-1; D might be TRBD1 (6 bases). The CDR3 has 14 residues. Germline V gene lookup returns CDR1 DFQATT and CDR2 SNEGSKA (reference sequence). Trimming removed 5 bases at V and 1 base at J, with 14 bases between. CDR3 DNA: TGCAGTGCTGGAAAATGGACAGAGAACACTGAAGCTTTCTTT. Encoded protein: CSAGKWTENTEAFF.

This clonotype was seen a few times. V is TRBV28 and J is TRBJ1-1; maybe TRBD1 (5 bases). The CDR3 has 16 amino acids. CDR1 MDHEN and CDR2 SYDVKM come from the germline V gene. Deletions cut 2 bases from V and 8 bases from J, with 21 bases between. CDR3 amino acids: CASSLVGGDTTSEAFF. CDR3 sequence (DNA): TGTGCCAGCAGTTTAGTGGGGGGTGACACAACGTCAGAAGCTTTCTTT.

This clonotype was counted only a few times. The chain employs TRBV19 and TRBJ1-5; maybe TRBD1 (5 bases). This CDR3 contains 15 residues. Germline-derived CDR1 and CDR2 are LNHDA and SQIVND (reference sequence). Deletions cut 1 base from V and 3 bases from J, with 10 bases between. CDR3: CASSIVQVDNQPQHF. For the CDR3, the DNA is TGTGCCAGTAGTATAGTACAGGTCGACAATCAGCCCCAGCATTTT.

The rearrangement links TRBV12-3 or TRBV12-4 to TRBJ2-7; a weak D match, TRBD1 (6 bases). The CDR3 is made up of 14 amino acids. Trimming stripped 5 bases from V and 5 bases from J, with 16 bases between. As DNA, the CDR3 is TGTGCCAGCAGTAGGGGGTTAAGACCCCACGAGCAGTACTTC. It encodes CASSRGLRPHEQYF.

The V gene is TRBV11-2, the J gene TRBJ1-5, with TRBD1 as a possible D gene (6 bases). From germline, CDR1 is SGHAT and CDR2 FQNNGV. The CDR3 has 14 amino acids. V shed 0 bases and J shed 5 bases, with 8 bases lying between them. DNA for the CDR3: TGTGCCAGCAGCTTAGAGGCAGGGGATCAGCCCCAGCATTTT. It specifies CASSLEAGDQPQHF.

This chain joins TRBV5-1 and TRBJ2-5; 9 positions match TRBD1. J was trimmed by 5 bases and V by 4 bases; bases with no gene match: 9. The germline gives CDR1 SGHRS, CDR2 YFSETQ. CDR3 size: 15 residues. The CDR3 sequence is CASSVSTGGGETQYF. The CDR3 DNA follows: TGCGCCAGCAGCGTGTCGACAGGGGGTGGGGAGACCCAGTACTTC. Full variable domain (outside the CDR3, taken from reference TRBV5-1 and TRBJ2-5): KAGVTQTPRYLIKTRGQQVTLSCSPISGHRSVSWYQQTPGQGLQFLFEYFSETQRNKGNFPGRFSGRQFSNSRSEMNVSTLELGDSALYLCASSVSTGGGETQYFGPGTRLLVL.

This chain links TRBV29-1 with TRBJ2-2, with D possibly matching TRBD2 (6 bases). The CDR3 is 15 residues long. V was trimmed by 2 bases and J by 0 bases, leaving 10 bases between them. Germline V gives CDR1 SQVTM, CDR2 ANQGSEA. As DNA, the CDR3 is TGCAGCGTTGAAAGGACGGGGGCGAACACCGGGGAGCTGTTTTTT. This encodes CSVERTGANTGELFF.

This clonotype was seen more than once but under ten times. The chain employs TRBV20-1 and TRBJ1-4, with TRBD1 matching over 9 bases. V was pared by 6 bases and J by 8 bases, with 13 bases of the junction left unmatched. This CDR3 comprises 15 residues. The germline V gene has CDR1 DFQATT and CDR2 SNEGSKA (reference sequence). CDR3 DNA sequence: TGCAGTGCGGACTACACAGGGGGCGGTGGAGAAAAACTGTTTTTT. Translated, it gives CSADYTGGGGEKLFF.

The chain couples TRBV20-1 to TRBJ2-3; TRBD1 is a possible D gene (5 bases). The ends were cut back, 0 bases at V and 11 bases at J, with 15 bases in the middle. The CDR3 is 13 amino acids. From germline, CDR1 is DFQATT and CDR2 SNEGSKA (reference sequence). The CDR3 bases are TGCAGTGCTAGAGACACCCCAGGGCTAGGGCAGTATTTT. It specifies CSARDTPGLGQYF.

The chain recombines TRBV7-2 with TRBJ2-1, with 8 bases identical to TRBD2. The V gene end was trimmed by 5 bases and the J gene end by 4 bases; junction bases not matched to a gene: 4. Per the germline V gene, CDR1 is SGHTA and CDR2 is FQGNSA. This CDR3 spans 14 amino acids. CDR3 coding DNA: TGTGCCAGCAGCCGGGGGGGCCAATACAATGAGCAGTTCTTC. Its translation is CASSRGGQYNEQFF.

The V and J genes are TRBV7-2 and TRBJ2-5; 10 bases are a match to TRBD2. Germline-derived CDR1 and CDR2 are SGHTA and FQGNSA. Unmatched junction bases numbered 11, after V lost 5 bases and J lost 5 bases. CDR3 length: 16 residues. CDR3 sequence reads: CASSLTIAGGGETQYF. The CDR3, as DNA: TGTGCCAGCAGCCTTACGATAGCGGGAGGAGGGGAGACCCAGTACTTC. Based on the CDR3 plus reference TRBV7-2 and TRBJ2-5, the full variable domain is GAGVSQSPSNKVTEKGKDVELRCDPISGHTALYWYRQSLGQGLEFLIYFQGNSAPDKSGLPSDRFSAERTGGSVSTLTIQRTQQEDSAVYLCASSLTIAGGGETQYFGPGTRLLVL.

In nucleotides, the CDR3 is TGTGCCAGCAGTTCCGGGACTAGCCGGAATGAGCAGTTCTTC. This encodes CASSSGTSRNEQFF. V is TRBV27 and J is TRBJ2-1; 9 bases agree with TRBD2. The CDR3 loop spans 14 amino acids. V lost 4 bases and J lost 7; bases outside the gene matches: 5. In germline, CDR1 is MNHEY, CDR2 SMNVEV (reference sequence).

This clonotype was detected once. The gene calls are TRBV20-1 and TRBJ1-2; D is unresolved. The V gene lost 0 bases and the J gene lost 0 bases, with 14 bases spanning the gap. CDR3 length equals 16 residues. Germline-derived CDR1 and CDR2 are DFQATT and SNEGSKA (reference sequence). Written as DNA, the CDR3 is TGCAGTGCTAGAGATGCGCGGGAAGGGACTAACTATGGCTACACCTTC. Translating gives CSARDAREGTNYGYTF.